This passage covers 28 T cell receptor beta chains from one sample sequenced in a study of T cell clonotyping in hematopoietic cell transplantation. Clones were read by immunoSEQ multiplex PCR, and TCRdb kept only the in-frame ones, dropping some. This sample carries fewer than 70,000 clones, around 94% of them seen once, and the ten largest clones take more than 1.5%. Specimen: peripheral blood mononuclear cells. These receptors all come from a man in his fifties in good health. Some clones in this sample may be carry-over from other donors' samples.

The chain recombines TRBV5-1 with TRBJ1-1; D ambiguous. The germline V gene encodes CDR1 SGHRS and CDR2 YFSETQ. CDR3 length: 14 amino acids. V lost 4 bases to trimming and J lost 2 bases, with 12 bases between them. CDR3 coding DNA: TGCGCCAGCAGCACCACCGGCGGTAACACTGAAGCTTTCTTT. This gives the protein CASSTTGGNTEAFF.

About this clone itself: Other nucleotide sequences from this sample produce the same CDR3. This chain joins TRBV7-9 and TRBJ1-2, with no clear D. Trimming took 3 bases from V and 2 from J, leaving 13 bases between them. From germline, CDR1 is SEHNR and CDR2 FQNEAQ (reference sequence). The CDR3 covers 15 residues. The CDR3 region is CASSLGVAGNYGYTF. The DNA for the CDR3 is TGTGCCAGCAGCTTGGGCGTCGCGGGGAACTATGGCTACACCTTC.

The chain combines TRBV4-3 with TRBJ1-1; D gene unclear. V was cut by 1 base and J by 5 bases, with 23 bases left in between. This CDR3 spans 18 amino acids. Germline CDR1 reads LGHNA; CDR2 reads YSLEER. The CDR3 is CASSQGVPRAVSRTEAFF. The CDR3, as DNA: TGCGCCAGCAGCCAAGGCGTGCCCCGCGCCGTAAGTAGGACTGAAGCTTTCTTT.

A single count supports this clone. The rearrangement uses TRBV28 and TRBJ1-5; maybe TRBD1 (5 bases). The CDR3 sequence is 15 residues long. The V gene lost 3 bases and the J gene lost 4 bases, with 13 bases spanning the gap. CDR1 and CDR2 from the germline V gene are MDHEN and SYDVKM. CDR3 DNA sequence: TGTGCCAGCAGTTTGTACCTGGGACCTAATCAGCCCCAGCATTTT. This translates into CASSLYLGPNQPQHF.

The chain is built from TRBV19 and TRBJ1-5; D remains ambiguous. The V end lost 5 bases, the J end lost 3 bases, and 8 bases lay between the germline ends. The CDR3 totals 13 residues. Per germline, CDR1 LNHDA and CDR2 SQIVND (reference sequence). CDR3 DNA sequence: TGTGCCAGTAGTGGGCAGCCCAATCAGCCCCAGCATTTT. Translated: CASSGQPNQPQHF.

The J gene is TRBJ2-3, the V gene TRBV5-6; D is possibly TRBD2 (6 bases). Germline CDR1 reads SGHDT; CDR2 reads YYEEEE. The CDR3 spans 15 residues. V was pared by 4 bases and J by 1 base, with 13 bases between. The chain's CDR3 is CASSPGVGGTDTQYF. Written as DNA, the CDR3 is TGTGCCAGCAGCCCGGGGGTGGGGGGCACAGATACGCAGTATTTT.

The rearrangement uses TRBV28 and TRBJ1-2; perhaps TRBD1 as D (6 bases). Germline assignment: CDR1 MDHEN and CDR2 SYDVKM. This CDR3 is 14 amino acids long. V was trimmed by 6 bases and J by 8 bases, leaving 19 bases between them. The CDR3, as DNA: TGTGCCAGCAGCTCCTTGGCGGGGGGCATAGGCTACACCTTC. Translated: CASSSLAGGIGYTF.

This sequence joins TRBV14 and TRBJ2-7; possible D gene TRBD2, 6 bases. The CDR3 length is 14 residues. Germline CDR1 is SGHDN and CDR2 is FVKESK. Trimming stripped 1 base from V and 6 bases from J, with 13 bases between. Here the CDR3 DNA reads TGTGCCAGCAGCCAAGTAATCGACGGGAGCGAGCAGTACTTC. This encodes CASSQVIDGSEQYF.

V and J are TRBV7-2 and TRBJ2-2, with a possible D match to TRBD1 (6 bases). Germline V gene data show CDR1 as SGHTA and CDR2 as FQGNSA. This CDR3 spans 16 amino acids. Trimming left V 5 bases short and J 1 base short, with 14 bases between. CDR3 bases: TGTGCCAGCAGCGGGACCGGGACACTGAACACCGGGGAGCTGTTTTTT. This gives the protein CASSGTGTLNTGELFF.

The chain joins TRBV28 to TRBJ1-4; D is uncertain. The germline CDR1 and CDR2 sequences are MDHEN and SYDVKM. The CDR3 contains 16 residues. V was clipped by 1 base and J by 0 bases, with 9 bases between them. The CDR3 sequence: CASSLYTYATNEKLFF. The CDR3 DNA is TGTGCCAGCAGTTTATACACCTACGCAACTAATGAAAAACTGTTTTTT.

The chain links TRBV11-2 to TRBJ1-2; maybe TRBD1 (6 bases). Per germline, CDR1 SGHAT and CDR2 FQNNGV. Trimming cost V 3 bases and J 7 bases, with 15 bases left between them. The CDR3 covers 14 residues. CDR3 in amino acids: CASSLNREVSGYTF. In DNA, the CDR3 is TGTGCCAGCAGCTTGAACAGGGAAGTCTCTGGCTACACCTTC. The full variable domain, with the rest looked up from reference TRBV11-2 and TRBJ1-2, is EAGVAQSPRYKIIEKRQSVAFWCNPISGHATLYWYQQILGQGPKLLIQFQNNGVVDDSQLPKDRFSAERLKGVDSTLKIQPAKLEDSAVYLCASSLNREVSGYTFGSGTRLTVV.

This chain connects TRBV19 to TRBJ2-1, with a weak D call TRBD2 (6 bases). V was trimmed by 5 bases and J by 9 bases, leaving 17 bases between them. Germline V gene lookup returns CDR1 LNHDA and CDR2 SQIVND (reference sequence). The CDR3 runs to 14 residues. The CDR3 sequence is CASSARGWLTEQFF. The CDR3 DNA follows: TGTGCCAGTAGTGCCCGGGGGTGGCTGACTGAGCAGTTCTTC.

As DNA, the CDR3 is TGTGCCAGCAGTGGTGTAGACTATGGCTACACCTTC. Amino acid sequence: CASSGVDYGYTF. The chain links TRBV25-1 to TRBJ1-2, with unresolved D. The CDR3 is 12 residues long. V was cut by 4 bases and J by 3 bases, with 6 bases left in between. CDR1 is MGHDK, CDR2 SYGVNS, per germline.

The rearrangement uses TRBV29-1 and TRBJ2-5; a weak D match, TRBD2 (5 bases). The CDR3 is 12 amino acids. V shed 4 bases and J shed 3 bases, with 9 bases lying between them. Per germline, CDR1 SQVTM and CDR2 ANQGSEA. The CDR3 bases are TGCAGCGTTGTCCCCGGGGAAGAGACCCAGTACTTC. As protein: CSVVPGEETQYF.

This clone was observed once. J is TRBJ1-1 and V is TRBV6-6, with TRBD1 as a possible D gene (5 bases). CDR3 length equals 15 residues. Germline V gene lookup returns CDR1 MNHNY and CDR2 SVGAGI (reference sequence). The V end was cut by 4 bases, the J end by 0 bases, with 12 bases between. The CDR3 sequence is CASSWGTHMNTEAFF. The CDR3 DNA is TGTGCCAGCAGTTGGGGGACCCACATGAACACTGAAGCTTTCTTT.

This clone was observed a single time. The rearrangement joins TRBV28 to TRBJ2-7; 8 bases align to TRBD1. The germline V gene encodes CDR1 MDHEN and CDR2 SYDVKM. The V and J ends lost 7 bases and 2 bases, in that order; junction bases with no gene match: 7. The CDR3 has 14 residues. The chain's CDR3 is CASTRETGAYEQYF. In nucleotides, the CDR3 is TGTGCCAGCACCCGTGAGACAGGGGCCTACGAGCAGTACTTC.

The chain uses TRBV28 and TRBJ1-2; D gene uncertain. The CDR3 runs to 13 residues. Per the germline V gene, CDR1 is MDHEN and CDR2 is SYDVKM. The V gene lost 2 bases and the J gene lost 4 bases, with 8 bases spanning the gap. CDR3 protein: CASSLTPRYGYTF. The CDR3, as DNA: TGTGCCAGCAGTTTAACCCCACGCTATGGCTACACCTTC.

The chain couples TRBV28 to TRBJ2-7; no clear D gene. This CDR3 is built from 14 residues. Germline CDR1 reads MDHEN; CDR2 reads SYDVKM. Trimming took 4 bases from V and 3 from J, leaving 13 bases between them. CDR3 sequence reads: CASSSRAIFYEQYF. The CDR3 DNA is TGTGCCAGCAGTTCCCGGGCCATTTTCTACGAGCAGTACTTC.

The CDR3 spells CASTDRGLTEAFF. The CDR3 DNA is TGTGCCAGTACGGACAGGGGGCTGACTGAAGCTTTCTTT. The genes are TRBV19 and TRBJ1-1; 11 nucleotides align to TRBD1. J was trimmed by 5 bases and V by 7 bases; bases with no gene match: 3. Germline loops: CDR1 LNHDA, CDR2 SQIVND (reference sequence). The CDR3 totals 13 residues.

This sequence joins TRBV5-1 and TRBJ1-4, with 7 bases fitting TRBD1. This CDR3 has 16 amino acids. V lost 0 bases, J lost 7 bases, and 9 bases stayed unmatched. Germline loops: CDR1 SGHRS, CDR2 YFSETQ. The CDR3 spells CASSLGYDREGEKLFF. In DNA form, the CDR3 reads TGCGCCAGCAGCTTGGGTTACGACAGGGAGGGTGAAAAACTGTTTTTT.

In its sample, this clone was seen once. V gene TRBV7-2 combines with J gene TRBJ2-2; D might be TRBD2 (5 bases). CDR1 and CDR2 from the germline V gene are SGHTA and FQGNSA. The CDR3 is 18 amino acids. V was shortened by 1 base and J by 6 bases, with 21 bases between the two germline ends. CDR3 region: CASSLVGVPMLASGELFF. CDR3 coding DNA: TGTGCCAGCAGCTTAGTCGGGGTTCCCATGCTAGCCTCCGGGGAGCTGTTTTTT.

The CDR3, as DNA: TGTGCCAGCTGGCGGGGGGGCAGCACAGATACGCAGTATTTT. Its translation is CASWRGGSTDTQYF. The chain carries TRBV28 and TRBJ2-3, with 9 bases aligning to TRBD2. The V gene end was trimmed by 8 bases and the J gene end by 0 bases; junction bases not matched to a gene: 3. Looked up from germline, CDR1 is MDHEN and CDR2 is SYDVKM. This CDR3 spans 14 amino acids.

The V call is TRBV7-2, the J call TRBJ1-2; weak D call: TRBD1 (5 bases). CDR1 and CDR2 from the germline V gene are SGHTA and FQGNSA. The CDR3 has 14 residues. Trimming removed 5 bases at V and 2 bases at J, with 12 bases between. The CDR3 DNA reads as TGTGCCAGCAGCACCTACCGACAGAACTATGGCTACACCTTC. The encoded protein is CASSTYRQNYGYTF.

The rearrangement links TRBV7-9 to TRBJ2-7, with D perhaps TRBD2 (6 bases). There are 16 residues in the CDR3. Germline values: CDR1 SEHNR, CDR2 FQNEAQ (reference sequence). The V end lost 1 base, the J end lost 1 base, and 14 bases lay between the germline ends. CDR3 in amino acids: CASSLVITGGSYEQYF. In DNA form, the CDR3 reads TGTGCCAGCAGCTTAGTGATAACAGGAGGGTCCTACGAGCAGTACTTC. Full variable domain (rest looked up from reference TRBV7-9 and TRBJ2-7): DTGVSQNPRHKITKRGQNVTFRCDPISEHNRLYWYRQTLGQGPEFLTYFQNEAQLEKSRLLSDRFSAERPKGSFSTLEIQRTEQGDSAMYLCASSLVITGGSYEQYFGPGTRLTVT.

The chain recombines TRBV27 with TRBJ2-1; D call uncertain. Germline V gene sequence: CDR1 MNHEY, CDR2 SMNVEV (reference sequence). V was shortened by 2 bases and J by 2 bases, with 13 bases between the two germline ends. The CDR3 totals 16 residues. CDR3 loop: CASSLMGFGAYNEQFF. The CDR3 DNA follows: TGTGCCAGCAGTTTAATGGGCTTTGGGGCCTACAATGAGCAGTTCTTC.

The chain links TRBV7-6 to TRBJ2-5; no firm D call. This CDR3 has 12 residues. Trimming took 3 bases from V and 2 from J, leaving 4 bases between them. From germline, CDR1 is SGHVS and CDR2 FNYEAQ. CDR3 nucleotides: TGTGCCAGCAGCTTCTTGCAAGAGACCCAGTACTTC. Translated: CASSFLQETQYF. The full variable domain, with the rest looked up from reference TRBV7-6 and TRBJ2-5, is GAGVSQSPRYKVTKRGQDVALRCDPISGHVSLYWYRQALGQGPEFLTYFNYEAQQDKSGLPNDRFSAERPEGSISTLTIQRTEQRDSAMYRCASSFLQETQYFGPGTRLLVL.

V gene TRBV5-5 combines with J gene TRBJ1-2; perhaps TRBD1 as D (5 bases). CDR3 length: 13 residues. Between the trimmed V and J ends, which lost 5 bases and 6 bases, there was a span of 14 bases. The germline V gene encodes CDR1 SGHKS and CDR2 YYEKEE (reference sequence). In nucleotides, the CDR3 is TGTGCCAGCAGTTCTCAGGGTGGGAATGGCTACACCTTC. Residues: CASSSQGGNGYTF.

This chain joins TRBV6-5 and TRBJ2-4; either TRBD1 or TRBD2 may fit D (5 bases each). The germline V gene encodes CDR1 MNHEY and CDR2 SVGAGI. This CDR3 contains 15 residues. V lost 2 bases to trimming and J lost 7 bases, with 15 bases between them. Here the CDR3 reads CASSYGAGGWNIQYF. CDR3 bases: TGTGCCAGCAGTTACGGGGCCGGAGGTTGGAACATTCAGTACTTC.